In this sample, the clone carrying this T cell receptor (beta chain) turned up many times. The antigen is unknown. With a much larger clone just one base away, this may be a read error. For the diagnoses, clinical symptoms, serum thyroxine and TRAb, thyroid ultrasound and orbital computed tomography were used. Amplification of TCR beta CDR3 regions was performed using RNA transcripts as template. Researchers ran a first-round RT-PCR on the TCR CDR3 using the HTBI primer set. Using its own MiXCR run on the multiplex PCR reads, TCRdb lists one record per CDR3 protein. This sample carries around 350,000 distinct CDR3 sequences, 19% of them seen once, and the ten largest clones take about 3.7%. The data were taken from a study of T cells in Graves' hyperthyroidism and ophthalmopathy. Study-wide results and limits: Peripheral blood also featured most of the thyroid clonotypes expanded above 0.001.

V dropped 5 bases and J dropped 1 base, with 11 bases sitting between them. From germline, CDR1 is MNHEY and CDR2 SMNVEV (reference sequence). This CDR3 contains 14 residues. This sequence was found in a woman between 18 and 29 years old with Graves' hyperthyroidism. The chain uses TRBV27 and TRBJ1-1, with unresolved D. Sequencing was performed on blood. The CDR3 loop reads CASSVQSGNTEAFF. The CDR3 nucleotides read TGTGCCAGCAGTGTCCAATCAGGGAACACTGAAGCTTTCTTT.